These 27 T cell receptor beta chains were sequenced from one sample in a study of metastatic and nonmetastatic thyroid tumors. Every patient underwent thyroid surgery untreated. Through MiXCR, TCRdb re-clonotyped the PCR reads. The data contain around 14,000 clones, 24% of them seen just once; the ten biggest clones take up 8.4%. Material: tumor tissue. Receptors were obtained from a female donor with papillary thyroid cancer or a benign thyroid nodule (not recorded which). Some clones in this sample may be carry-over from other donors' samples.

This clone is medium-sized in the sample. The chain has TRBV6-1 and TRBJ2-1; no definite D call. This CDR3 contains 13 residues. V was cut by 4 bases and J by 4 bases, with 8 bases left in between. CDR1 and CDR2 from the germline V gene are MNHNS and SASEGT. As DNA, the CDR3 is TGTGCCAGCAGTGCCCTCCCATACAATGAGCAGTTCTTC. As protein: CASSALPYNEQFF.

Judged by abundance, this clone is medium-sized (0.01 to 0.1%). The CDR3 region is CASRPQAGGNNYGYTF. The CDR3 DNA follows: TGCGCCAGCAGACCCCAGGCGGGGGGGAATAACTATGGCTACACCTTC. The gene calls are TRBV5-1 and TRBJ1-2, with D perhaps TRBD1 (5 bases). This CDR3 has 16 residues. Trimming cost V 5 bases and J 1 base, with 18 bases left between them. The germline V gene encodes CDR1 SGHRS and CDR2 YFSETQ. The full variable domain, in which reference TRBV5-1 and TRBJ1-2 provide the parts outside the CDR3, is KAGVTQTPRYLIKTRGQQVTLSCSPISGHRSVSWYQQTPGQGLQFLFEYFSETQRNKGNFPGRFSGRQFSNSRSEMNVSTLELGDSALYLCASRPQAGGNNYGYTFGSGTRLTVV.

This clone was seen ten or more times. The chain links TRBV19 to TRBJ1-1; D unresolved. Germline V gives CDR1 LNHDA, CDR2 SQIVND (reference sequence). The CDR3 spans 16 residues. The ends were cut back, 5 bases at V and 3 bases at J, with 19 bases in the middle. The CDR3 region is CASSFNPQNKDTEAFF. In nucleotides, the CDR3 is TGTGCCAGTAGTTTCAACCCGCAGAACAAGGACACTGAAGCTTTCTTT.

CDR3 coding DNA: TGTGCCAGCAGGGGACACTATGGCTACACCTTC. Encoded protein: CASRGHYGYTF. This rearrangement joins TRBV2 to TRBJ1-2, with D perhaps TRBD1 (5 bases). This CDR3 spans 11 amino acids. The V end lost 6 bases, the J end lost 3 bases, and 5 bases lay between the germline ends. The germline V gene has CDR1 SNHLY and CDR2 FYNNEI.

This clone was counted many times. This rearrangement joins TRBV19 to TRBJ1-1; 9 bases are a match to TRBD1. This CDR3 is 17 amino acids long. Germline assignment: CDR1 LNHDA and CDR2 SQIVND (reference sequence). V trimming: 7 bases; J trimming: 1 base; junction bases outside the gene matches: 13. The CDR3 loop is CASTSQGRQGGNTEAFF. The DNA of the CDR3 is TGTGCCAGTACCTCCCAAGGCAGACAGGGGGGGAACACTGAAGCTTTCTTT.

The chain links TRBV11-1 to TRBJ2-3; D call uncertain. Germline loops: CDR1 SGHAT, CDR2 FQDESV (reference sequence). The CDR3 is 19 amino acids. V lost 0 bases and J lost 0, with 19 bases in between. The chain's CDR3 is CASSLARFGRPTSTDTQYF. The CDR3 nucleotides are TGTGCCAGCAGCTTAGCGCGTTTTGGACGGCCGACTAGCACAGATACGCAGTATTTT.

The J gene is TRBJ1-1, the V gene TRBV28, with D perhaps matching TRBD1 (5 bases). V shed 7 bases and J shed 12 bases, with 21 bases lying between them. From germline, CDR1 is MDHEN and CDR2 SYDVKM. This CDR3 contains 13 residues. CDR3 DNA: TGTGCCAGCAATCCATCGGGCAGGGCTGGAACTTTCTTT. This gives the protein CASNPSGRAGTFF.

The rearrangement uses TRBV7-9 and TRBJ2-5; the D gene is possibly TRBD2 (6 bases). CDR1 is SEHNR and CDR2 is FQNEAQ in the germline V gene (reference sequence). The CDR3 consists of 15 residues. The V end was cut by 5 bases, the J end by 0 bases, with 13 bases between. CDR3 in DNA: TGTGCCAGCAGCCCCGGGGGTCCGTACCAAGAGACCCAGTACTTC. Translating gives CASSPGGPYQETQYF.

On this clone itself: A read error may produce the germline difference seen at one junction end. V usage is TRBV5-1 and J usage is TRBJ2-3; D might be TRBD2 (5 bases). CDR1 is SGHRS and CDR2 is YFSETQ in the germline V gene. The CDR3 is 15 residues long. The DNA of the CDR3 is TGCGCCAGCGCCAGCAGCGGAGAGGTCACAGATATGCAGTATTTT. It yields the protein CASASSGEVTDMQYF.

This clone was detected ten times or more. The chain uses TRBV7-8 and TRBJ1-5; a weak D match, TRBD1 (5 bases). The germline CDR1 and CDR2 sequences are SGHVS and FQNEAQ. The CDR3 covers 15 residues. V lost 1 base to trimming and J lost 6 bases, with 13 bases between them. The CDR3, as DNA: TGTGCCAGCAGCTTAGATGGGGGTGTGGGTCAGCCCCAGCATTTT. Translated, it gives CASSLDGGVGQPQHF.

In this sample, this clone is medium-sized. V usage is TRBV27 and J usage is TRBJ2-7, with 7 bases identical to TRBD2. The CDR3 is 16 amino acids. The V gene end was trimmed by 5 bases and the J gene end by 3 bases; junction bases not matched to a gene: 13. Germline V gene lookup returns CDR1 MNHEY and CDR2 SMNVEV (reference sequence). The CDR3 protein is CASSRAVAGKNYEQYF. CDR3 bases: TGTGCCAGCAGTCGGGCGGTAGCGGGCAAGAACTACGAGCAGTACTTC.

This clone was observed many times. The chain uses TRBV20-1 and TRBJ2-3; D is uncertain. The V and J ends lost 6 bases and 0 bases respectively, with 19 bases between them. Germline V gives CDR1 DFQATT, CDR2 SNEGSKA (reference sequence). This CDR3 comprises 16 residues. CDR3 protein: CSAEPWAVASTDTQYF. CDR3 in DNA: TGCAGTGCCGAACCCTGGGCGGTCGCTAGCACAGATACGCAGTATTTT.

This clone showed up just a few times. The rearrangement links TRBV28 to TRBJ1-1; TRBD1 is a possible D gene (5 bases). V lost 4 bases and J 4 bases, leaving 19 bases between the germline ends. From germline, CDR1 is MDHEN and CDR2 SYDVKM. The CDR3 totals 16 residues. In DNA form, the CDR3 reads TGTGCCAGCAGTTCCCAGACCACGGGGGTTGGCACTGAAGCTTTCTTT. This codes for CASSSQTTGVGTEAFF.

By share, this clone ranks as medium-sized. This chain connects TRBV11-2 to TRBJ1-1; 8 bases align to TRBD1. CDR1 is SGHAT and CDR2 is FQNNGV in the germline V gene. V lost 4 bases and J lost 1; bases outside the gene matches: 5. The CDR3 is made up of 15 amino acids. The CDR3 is CASSSTTGANTEAFF. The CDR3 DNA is TGTGCCAGCAGCTCCACGACAGGGGCGAACACTGAAGCTTTCTTT.

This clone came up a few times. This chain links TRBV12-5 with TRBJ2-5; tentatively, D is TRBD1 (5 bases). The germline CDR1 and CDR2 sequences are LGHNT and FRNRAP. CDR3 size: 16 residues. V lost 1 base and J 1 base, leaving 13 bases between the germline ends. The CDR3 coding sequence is TGTGCTAGTGGTTTGGGGCCACAGGATGGCCAAGAGACCCAGTACTTC. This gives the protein CASGLGPQDGQETQYF.

The CDR3, as DNA: TGTGCCAGCAGCTTCGTGGCGTCCAGCTCCTACAATGAGCAGTTCTTC. This translates into CASSFVASSSYNEQFF. The gene calls are TRBV2 and TRBJ2-1; the D is unclear. The CDR3 totals 16 residues. Deletions cut 6 bases from V and 0 bases from J, with 15 bases between. The V gene's germline CDR1 is SNHLY and CDR2 FYNNEI. Together with reference TRBV2 and TRBJ2-1, the CDR3 gives the full variable domain: EPEVTQTPSHQVTQMGQEVILRCVPISNHLYFYWYRQILGQKVEFLVSFYNNEISEKSEIFDDQFSVERPDGSNFTLKIRSTKLEDSAMYFCASSFVASSSYNEQFFGPGTRLTVL.

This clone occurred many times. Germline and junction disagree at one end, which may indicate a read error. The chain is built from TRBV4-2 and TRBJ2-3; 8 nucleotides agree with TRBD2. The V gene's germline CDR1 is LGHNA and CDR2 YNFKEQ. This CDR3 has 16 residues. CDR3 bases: TGTACCAGCAGCCAAGAACCAGCGGGAGAAGCAGATACGCAGTATTTT. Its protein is CTSSQEPAGEADTQYF.

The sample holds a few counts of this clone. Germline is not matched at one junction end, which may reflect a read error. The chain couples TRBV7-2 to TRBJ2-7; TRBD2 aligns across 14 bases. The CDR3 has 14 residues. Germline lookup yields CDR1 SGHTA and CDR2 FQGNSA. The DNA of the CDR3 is TGTGCCAGCAGTTTAGGACTAGCGGGAGGCGAGCAGTACTTC. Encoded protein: CASSLGLAGGEQYF.

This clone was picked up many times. CDR3 amino acids: CAMGRRGDNEQFF. Written as DNA, the CDR3 is TGTGCCATGGGGAGGCGCGGAGACAATGAGCAGTTCTTC. The chain joins TRBV10-3 to TRBJ2-1; D might be TRBD2 (6 bases). Looked up from germline, CDR1 is ENHRY and CDR2 is SYGVKD. The CDR3 spans 13 residues. Deletions cut 9 bases from V and 5 bases from J, with 14 bases between.

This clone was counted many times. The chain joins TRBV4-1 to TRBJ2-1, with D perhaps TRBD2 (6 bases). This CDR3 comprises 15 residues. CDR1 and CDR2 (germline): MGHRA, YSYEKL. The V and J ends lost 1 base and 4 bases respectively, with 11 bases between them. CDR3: CASSQGWGEYNEQFF. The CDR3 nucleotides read TGCGCCAGCAGCCAAGGATGGGGGGAGTACAATGAGCAGTTCTTC.

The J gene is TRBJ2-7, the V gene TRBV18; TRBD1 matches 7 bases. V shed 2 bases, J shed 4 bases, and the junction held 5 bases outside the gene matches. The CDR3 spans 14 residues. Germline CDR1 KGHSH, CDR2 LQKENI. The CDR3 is CASSPGTVFYEQYF. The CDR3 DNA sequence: TGTGCCAGCTCACCAGGGACAGTATTTTACGAGCAGTACTTC. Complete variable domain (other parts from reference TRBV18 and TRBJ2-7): NAGVMQNPRHLVRRRGQEARLRCSPMKGHSHVYWYRQLPEEGLKFMVYLQKENIIDESGMPKERFSAEFPKEGPSILRIQQVVRGDSAAYFCASSPGTVFYEQYFGPGTRLTVT.

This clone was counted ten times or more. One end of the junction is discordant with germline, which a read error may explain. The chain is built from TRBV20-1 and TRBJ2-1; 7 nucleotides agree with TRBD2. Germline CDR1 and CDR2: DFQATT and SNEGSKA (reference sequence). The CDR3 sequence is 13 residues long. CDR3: CSAREREYSEQFF. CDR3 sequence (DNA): TGCAGTGCTAGAGAGCGGGAGTACAGTGAGCAGTTCTTC.

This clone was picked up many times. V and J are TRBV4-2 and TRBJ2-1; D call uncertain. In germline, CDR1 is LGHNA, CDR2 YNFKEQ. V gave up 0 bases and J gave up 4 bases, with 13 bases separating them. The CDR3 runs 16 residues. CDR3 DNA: TGTGCCAGCAGCCAAGATCTCATCGGTGGATACAATGAGCAGTTCTTC. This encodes CASSQDLIGGYNEQFF.

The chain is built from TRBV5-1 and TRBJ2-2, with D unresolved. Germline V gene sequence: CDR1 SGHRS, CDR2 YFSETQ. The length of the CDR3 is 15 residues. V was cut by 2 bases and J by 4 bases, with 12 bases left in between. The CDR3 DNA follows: TGCGCCAGCAGCTTCGGTGGTCCGGTCACCGGGGAGCTGTTTTTT. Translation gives CASSFGGPVTGELFF.

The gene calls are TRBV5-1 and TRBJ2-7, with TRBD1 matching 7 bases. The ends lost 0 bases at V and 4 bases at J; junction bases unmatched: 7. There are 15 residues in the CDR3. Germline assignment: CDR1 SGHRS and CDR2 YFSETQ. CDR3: CASSLAEGADYEQYF. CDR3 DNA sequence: TGCGCCAGCAGCTTGGCCGAGGGGGCGGATTACGAGCAGTACTTC.

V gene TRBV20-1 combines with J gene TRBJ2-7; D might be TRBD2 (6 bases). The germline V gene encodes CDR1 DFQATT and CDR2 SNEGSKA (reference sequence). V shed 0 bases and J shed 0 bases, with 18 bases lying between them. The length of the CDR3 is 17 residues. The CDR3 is CSARDRGGSGHSYEQYF. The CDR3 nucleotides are TGCAGTGCTAGAGATCGGGGTGGTAGCGGTCACTCCTACGAGCAGTACTTC.

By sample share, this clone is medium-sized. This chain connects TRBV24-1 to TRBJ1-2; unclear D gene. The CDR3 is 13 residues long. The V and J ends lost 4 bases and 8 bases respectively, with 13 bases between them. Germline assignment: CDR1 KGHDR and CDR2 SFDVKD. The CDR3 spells CATSDHARGGYTF. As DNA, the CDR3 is TGTGCCACCAGTGACCACGCTCGGGGAGGCTACACCTTC.